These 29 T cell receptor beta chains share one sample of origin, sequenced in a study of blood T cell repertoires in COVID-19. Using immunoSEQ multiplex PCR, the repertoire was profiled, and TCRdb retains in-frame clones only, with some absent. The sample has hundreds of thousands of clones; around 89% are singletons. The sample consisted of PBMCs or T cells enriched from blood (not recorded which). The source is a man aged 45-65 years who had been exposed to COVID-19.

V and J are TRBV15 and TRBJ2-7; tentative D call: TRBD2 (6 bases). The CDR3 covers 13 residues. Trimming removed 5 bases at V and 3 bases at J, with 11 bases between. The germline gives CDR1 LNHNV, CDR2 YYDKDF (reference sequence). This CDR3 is CATSRDSGYEQYF. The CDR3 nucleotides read TGTGCCACCAGCCGGGACTCAGGCTACGAGCAGTACTTC.

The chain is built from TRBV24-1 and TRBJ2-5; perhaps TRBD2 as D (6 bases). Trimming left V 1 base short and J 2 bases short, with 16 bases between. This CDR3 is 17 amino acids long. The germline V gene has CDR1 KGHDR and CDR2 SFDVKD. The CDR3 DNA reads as TGTGCCACCAGTGATTTTGAACTGGGCGGGGCTCAAGAGACCCAGTACTTC. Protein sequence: CATSDFELGGAQETQYF.

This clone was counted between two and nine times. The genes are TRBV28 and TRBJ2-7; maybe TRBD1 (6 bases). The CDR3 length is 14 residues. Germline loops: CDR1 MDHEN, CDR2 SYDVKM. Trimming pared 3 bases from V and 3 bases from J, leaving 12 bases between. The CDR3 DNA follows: TGTGCCAGCAGTTTCTCCAGGGGCTTCTACGAGCAGTACGTC. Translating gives CASSFSRGFYEQYV.

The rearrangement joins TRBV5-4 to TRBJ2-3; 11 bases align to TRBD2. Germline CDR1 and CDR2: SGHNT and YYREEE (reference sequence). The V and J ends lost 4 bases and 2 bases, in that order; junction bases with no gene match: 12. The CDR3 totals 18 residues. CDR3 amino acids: CASSRLTSGTPLTDTQYF. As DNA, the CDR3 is TGTGCCAGCAGCCGACTGACTAGCGGGACTCCCCTCACAGATACGCAGTATTTT.

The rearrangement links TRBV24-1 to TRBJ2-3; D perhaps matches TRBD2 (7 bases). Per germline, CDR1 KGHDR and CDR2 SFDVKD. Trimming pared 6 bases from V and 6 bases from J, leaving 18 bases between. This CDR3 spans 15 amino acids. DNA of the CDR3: TGTGCCACCAGTCCCGGGGAGGGGGGGTCGGATACGCAGTATTTT. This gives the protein CATSPGEGGSDTQYF.

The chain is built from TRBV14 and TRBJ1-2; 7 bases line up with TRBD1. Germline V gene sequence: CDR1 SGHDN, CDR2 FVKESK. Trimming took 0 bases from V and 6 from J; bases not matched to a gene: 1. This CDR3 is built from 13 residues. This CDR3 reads CASSQETGDGYTF. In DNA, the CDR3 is TGTGCCAGCAGCCAAGAAACAGGGGATGGCTACACCTTC.

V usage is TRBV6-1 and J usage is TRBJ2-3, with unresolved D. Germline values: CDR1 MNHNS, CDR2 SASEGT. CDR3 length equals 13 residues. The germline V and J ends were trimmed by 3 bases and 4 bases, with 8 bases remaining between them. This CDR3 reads CASSDNSPDTQYF. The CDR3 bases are TGTGCCAGCAGTGACAACTCCCCAGATACGCAGTATTTT.

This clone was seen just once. CDR3 protein: CASSLALATDTQYF. CDR3 nucleotides: TGCGCCAGCAGCTTGGCCTTAGCCACAGATACGCAGTATTTT. The rearrangement joins TRBV5-1 to TRBJ2-3; the D is unclear. V was pared by 0 bases and J by 2 bases, with 7 bases between. Germline CDR1 is SGHRS and CDR2 is YFSETQ. The CDR3 totals 14 residues.

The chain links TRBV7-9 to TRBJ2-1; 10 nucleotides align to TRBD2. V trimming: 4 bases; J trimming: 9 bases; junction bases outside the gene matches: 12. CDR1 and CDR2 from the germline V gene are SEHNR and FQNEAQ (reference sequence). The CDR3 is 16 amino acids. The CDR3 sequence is CASSSIAGGGSIEQFF. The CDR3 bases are TGTGCCAGCAGCTCAATAGCGGGAGGTGGTTCGATTGAGCAGTTCTTC. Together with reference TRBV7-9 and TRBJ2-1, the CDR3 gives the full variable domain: DTGVSQNPRHKITKRGQNVTFRCDPISEHNRLYWYRQTLGQGPEFLTYFQNEAQLEKSRLLSDRFSAERPKGSFSTLEIQRTEQGDSAMYLCASSSIAGGGSIEQFFGPGTRLTVL.

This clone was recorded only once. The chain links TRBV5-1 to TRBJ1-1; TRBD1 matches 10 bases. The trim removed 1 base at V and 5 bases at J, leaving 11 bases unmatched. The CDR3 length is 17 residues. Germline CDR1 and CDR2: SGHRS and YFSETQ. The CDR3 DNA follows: TGCGCCAGCAGCTTGTCGGTGCGGGACAGGGGAGGAACTGAAGCTTTCTTT. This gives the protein CASSLSVRDRGGTEAFF.

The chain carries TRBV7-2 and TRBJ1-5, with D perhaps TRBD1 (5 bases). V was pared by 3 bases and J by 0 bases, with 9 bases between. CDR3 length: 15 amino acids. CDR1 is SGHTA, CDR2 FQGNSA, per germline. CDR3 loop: CASSFQGASNQPQHF. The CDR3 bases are TGTGCCAGCAGCTTTCAGGGTGCTAGCAATCAGCCCCAGCATTTT.

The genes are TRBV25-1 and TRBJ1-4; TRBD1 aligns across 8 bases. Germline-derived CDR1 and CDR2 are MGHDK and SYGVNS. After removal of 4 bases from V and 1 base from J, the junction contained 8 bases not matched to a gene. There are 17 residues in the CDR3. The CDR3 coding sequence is TGTGCCAGCAGTGCGAGACAGGGGTTGGAAACTAATGAAAAACTGTTTTTT. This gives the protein CASSARQGLETNEKLFF.

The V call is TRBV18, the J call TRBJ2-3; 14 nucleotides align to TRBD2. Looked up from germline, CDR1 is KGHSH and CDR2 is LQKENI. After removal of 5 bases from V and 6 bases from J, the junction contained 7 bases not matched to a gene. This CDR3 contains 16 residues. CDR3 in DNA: TGTGCCAGCTCAGTTGGGACTAGCGGGAGTGTCGATACGCAGTATTTT. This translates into CASSVGTSGSVDTQYF.

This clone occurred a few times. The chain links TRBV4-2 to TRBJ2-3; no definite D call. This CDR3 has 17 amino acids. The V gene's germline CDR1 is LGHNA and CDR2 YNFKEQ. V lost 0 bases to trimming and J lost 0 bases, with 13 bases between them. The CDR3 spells CASSQELTGRSTDTQYF. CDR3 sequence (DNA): TGTGCCAGCAGCCAAGAGTTGACGGGTCGGAGCACAGATACGCAGTATTTT.

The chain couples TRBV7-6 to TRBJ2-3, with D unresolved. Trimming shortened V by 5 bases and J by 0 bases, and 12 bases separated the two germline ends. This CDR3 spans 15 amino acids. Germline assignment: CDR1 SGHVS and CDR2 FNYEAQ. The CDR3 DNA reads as TGTGCCAGCAGCATTAGCATCGCTAGCACAGATACGCAGTATTTT. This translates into CASSISIASTDTQYF.

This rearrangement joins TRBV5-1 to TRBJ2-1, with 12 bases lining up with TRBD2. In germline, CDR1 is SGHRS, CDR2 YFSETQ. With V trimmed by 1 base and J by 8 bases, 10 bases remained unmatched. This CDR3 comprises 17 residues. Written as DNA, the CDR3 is TGCGCCAGCAGCTTGTCGTCTAGCGGGAGGGCCTGGGATGAGCAGTTCTTC. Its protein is CASSLSSSGRAWDEQFF.

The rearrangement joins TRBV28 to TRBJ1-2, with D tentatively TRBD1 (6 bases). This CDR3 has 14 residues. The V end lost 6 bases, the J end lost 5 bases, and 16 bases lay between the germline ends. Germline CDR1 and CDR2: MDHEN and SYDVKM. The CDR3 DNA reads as TGTGCCAGCAGCCTTGACAGGATCTTATATGGCTACACCTTC. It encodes CASSLDRILYGYTF.

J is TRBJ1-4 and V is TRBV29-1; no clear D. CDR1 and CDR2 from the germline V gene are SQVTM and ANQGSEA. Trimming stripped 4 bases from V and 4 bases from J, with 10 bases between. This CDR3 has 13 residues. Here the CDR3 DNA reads TGCAGCGTTGGACAAAGCAATAATGAAAAACTGTTTTTT. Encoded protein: CSVGQSNNEKLFF.

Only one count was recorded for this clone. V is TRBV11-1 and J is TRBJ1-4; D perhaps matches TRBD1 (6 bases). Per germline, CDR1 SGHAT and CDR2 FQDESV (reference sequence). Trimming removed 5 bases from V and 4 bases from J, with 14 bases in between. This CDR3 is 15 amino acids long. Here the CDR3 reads CASSVTGTINEKLFF. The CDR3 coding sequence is TGTGCCAGCAGCGTTACAGGGACCATTAATGAAAAACTGTTTTTT.

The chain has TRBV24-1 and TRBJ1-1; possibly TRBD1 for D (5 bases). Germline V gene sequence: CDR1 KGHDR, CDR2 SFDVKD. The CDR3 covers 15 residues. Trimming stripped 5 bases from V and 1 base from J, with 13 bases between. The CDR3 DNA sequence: TGTGCCACCAGTGGATCAGGGTCGGGGAACACTGAAGCTTTCTTT. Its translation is CATSGSGSGNTEAFF.

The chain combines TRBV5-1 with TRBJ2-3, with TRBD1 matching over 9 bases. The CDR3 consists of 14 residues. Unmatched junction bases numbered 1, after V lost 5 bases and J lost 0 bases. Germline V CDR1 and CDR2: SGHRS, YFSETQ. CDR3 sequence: CASRGQGSTDTQYF. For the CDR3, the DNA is TGCGCCAGCAGGGGACAGGGAAGCACAGATACGCAGTATTTT.

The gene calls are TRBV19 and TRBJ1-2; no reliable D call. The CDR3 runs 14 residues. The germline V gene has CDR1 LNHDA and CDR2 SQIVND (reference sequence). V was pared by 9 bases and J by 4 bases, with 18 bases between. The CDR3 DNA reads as TGTGCCAGCACTAGTTACCAAGCGGCCTATGGCTACACCTTC. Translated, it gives CASTSYQAAYGYTF.

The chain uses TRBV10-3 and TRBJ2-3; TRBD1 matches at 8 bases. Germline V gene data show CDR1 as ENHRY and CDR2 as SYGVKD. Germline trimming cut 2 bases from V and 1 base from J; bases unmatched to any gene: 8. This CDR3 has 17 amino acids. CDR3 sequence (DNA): TGTGCCATCAGTGAGGCCCAGACAGGGGTCGGCACAGATACGCAGTATTTT. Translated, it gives CAISEAQTGVGTDTQYF.

The DNA for the CDR3 is TGTGCCAGCAGTTACCTACAGGGAGACACTGAAGCTTTCTTT. Translation: CASSYLQGDTEAFF. This chain uses TRBV6-5 with TRBJ1-1; weak D call: TRBD1 (6 bases). This CDR3 has 14 residues. Germline CDR1 and CDR2: MNHEY and SVGAGI. The V end was cut by 2 bases, the J end by 3 bases, with 10 bases between.

CDR3 bases: TGTGCCAGCAGCGTAGCCGGGAAATATGGCTACACCTTC. Its protein product is CASSVAGKYGYTF. The genes are TRBV9 and TRBJ1-2; D call uncertain. The germline CDR1 and CDR2 sequences are SGDLS and YYNGEE. The CDR3 consists of 13 residues. V was pared by 0 bases and J by 5 bases, with 8 bases between.

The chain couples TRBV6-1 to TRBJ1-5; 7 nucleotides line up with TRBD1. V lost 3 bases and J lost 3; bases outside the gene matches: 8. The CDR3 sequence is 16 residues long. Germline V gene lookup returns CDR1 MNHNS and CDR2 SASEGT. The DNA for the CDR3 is TGTGCCAGCAGTGACGTATTAGGGGGCGACAATCAGCCCCAGCATTTT. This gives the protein CASSDVLGGDNQPQHF.

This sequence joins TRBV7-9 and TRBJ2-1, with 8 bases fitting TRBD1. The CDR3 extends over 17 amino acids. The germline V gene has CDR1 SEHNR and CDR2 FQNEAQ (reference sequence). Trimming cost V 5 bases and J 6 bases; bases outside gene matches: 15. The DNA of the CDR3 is TGTGCCAGCAGCCGAATCTCGGGGCAGGGGGCTGGCAATGAGCAGTTCTTC. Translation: CASSRISGQGAGNEQFF. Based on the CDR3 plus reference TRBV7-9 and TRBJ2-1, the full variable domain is DTGVSQNPRHKITKRGQNVTFRCDPISEHNRLYWYRQTLGQGPEFLTYFQNEAQLEKSRLLSDRFSAERPKGSFSTLEIQRTEQGDSAMYLCASSRISGQGAGNEQFFGPGTRLTVL.

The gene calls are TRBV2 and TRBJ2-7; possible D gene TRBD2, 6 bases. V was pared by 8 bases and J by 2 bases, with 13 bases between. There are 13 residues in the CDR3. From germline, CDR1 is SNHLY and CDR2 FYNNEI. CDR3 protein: CASLRGGTYEQYF. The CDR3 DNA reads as TGTGCCAGCCTAAGAGGAGGGACCTACGAGCAGTACTTC. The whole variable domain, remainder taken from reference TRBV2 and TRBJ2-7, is EPEVTQTPSHQVTQMGQEVILRCVPISNHLYFYWYRQILGQKVEFLVSFYNNEISEKSEIFDDQFSVERPDGSNFTLKIRSTKLEDSAMYFCASLRGGTYEQYFGPGTRLTVT.

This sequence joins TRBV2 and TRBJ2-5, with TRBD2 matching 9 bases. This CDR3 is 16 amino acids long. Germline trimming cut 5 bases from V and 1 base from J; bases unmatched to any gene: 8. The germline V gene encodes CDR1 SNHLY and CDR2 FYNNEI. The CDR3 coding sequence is TGTGCCAGCAGTTCCGGGACTAGCCACTCCCAAGAGACCCAGTACTTC. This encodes CASSSGTSHSQETQYF.